The rows below give T cell receptor beta chains drawn from one sample of a study of CD8 T cells in ankylosing spondylitis. MiXCR, run by TCRdb on the 5' RACE reads, gives a single entry per CDR3 protein. The sample lists around 180,000 distinct CDR3 sequences, over 15% occurring once. Sequencing was done on a sample of blood, either unsorted or a sorted T cell fraction (not recorded which). The receptors were gathered from a male donor aged 5 to 29 with ankylosing spondylitis or in good health (not recorded which). Both conserved end residues are part of each CDR3. The D gene is left open where the match is weak. Rows may omit the clone size; those that give it use once, few, many or a size class.

v_call	cdr3_length	clone_size	d_call	j_call	cdr3_aa	cdr3_nt
TRBV6-5	16	many	TRBD1	TRBJ1-5	CASSPAGQGGYQPQHF	TGTGCCAGCAGCCCCGCCGGACAGGGAGGGTATCAGCCCCAGCATTTT
TRBV6-5	12	NA	NA	TRBJ2-3	CASSPGADTQYF	TGTGCCAGCAGTCCAGGGGCAGATACGCAGTATTTT
TRBV5-1	19	many	NA	TRBJ2-7	CASSLAGQGNRRNSYEQYF	TGCGCCAGCAGCTTGGCCGGGCAGGGTAACAGGCGGAACTCCTACGAGCAGTACTTC
TRBV5-1	16	many	TRBD2	TRBJ2-5	CASSLAPAGGLETQYF	TGCGCCAGCAGCTTGGCCCCAGCGGGAGGGCTTGAGACCCAGTACTTC
TRBV24-1	14	many	TRBD2	TRBJ2-5	CATSRGLAGETQYF	TGTGCCACCAGTAGGGGACTAGCTGGGGAGACCCAGTACTTC
TRBV20-1	16	many	TRBD1	TRBJ2-5	CSASPGDRATQETQYF	TGCAGTGCTAGTCCTGGGGACAGGGCGACTCAAGAGACCCAGTACTTC
TRBV12-3/TRBV12-4	15	many	TRBD1	TRBJ2-2	CASRLTTGNAGELFF	TGTGCCAGCAGACTGACGACAGGGAATGCCGGGGAGCTGTTTTTT
TRBV5-5	14	few	NA	TRBJ1-2	CASSQNYQTYGYTF	TGTGCCAGCAGCCAAAACTACCAGACGTATGGCTACACCTTC
TRBV18	16	NA	TRBD2	TRBJ2-1	CASSVFGGLRTDEQFF	TGTGCCAGCTCAGTCTTTGGGGGACTACGGACGGATGAGCAGTTCTTC
TRBV29-1	14	many	TRBD2	TRBJ2-1	CSVSGTSHYNEQFF	TGCAGCGTTTCCGGGACTAGTCATTACAATGAGCAGTTCTTC
TRBV12-3/TRBV12-4	15	many	TRBD2	TRBJ2-3	CASSLASGTTDTQYF	TGTGCCAGCAGTTTAGCTAGCGGGACCACAGATACGCAGTATTTT
TRBV15	12	many	NA	TRBJ2-1	CATSLVYNEQFF	TGTGCCACCAGCCTCGTCTACAATGAGCAGTTCTTC
TRBV20-1	14	few	NA	TRBJ2-2	CSARVVTNTGELFF	TGCAGTGCTAGAGTCGTGACGAACACCGGGGAGCTGTTTTTT
TRBV20-1	17	NA	TRBD1	TRBJ1-4	CSARRGQPGPTNEKLFF	TGCAGTGCCAGGAGGGGGCAGCCCGGCCCAACTAATGAAAAACTGTTTTTT
TRBV3-1	17	many	NA	TRBJ2-7	CASSQDRVRGTHYEQYF	TGTGCCAGCAGCCAAGACAGGGTCCGCGGGACCCACTACGAGCAGTACTTC
TRBV5-1	15	few	NA	TRBJ2-7	CASSLQSRSLTEQYF	TGCGCCAGCAGCTTGCAGAGCCGTAGCCTAACGGAGCAGTACTTC
TRBV6-5	15	many	TRBD1	TRBJ1-2	CASSKTGAVDYGYTF	TGTGCCAGCAGTAAAACAGGGGCGGTAGACTATGGCTACACCTTC
TRBV24-1	14	NA	TRBD2	TRBJ2-1	CATIFPSGSNEQFF	TGTGCCACCATATTCCCTAGCGGGAGCAATGAGCAGTTCTTC
TRBV6-2/TRBV6-3	12	many	NA	TRBJ1-1	CASSEQGTEAFF	TGTGCCAGCAGTGAACAGGGTACTGAAGCTTTCTTT
TRBV7-8	14	NA	NA	TRBJ2-1	CASSKLVAYNEQFF	TGTGCCAGCAGCAAACTAGTTGCCTACAATGAGCAGTTCTTC
TRBV4-3	14	many	TRBD1	TRBJ1-1	CASSPTGPGTEAFF	TGCGCCAGCAGCCCGACAGGGCCGGGGACTGAAGCTTTCTTT
TRBV28	15	few	NA	TRBJ2-4	CASERGPAGKNIQYF	TGTGCCAGCGAGAGGGGACCGGCTGGGAAAAACATTCAGTACTTC
TRBV20-1	12	NA	NA	TRBJ2-1	CSARGPHNEQFF	TGCAGTGCTAGAGGTCCTCACAATGAGCAGTTCTTC
TRBV24-1	14	many	NA	TRBJ1-5	CATSDPGGSEDQHF	TGTGCCACCAGTGATCCCGGGGGGTCGGAGGACCAGCATTTT
TRBV15	11	many	NA	TRBJ2-1	CATQGLDEQFF	TGTGCCACACAGGGTCTGGATGAGCAGTTCTTC
TRBV4-1	16	many	TRBD2	TRBJ2-5	CASSQDPSGAQETQYF	TGCGCCAGCAGCCAAGATCCTAGCGGAGCCCAAGAGACCCAGTACTTC
TRBV4-1	14	many	NA	TRBJ2-1	CASSQDFWLNEQFF	TGCGCCAGCAGCCAAGATTTCTGGCTGAATGAGCAGTTCTTC
TRBV4-1	13	many	NA	TRBJ2-2	CASSQGGDGELFF	TGCGCCAGCAGCCAAGGAGGAGACGGGGAGCTGTTTTTT
TRBV12-3/TRBV12-4	12	many	NA	TRBJ1-5	CASSFTGQPQHF	TGTGCCAGCAGTTTCACGGGGCAGCCCCAGCATTTT
TRBV20-1	15	many	TRBD2	TRBJ2-1	CSALDLAGGYNEQFF	TGCAGTGCTCTCGATTTAGCGGGTGGCTACAATGAGCAGTTCTTC
TRBV7-6	16	few	TRBD2	TRBJ2-2	CASSPRLAGEAGELFF	TGTGCCAGCAGCCCCCGACTAGCGGGAGAAGCCGGGGAGCTGTTTTTT
TRBV4-3	15	many	NA	TRBJ2-7	CASSQTVGLSYEQYF	TGCGCCAGCAGCCAAACTGTGGGCCTCTCCTACGAGCAGTACTTC
TRBV15	15	many	NA	TRBJ2-4	CATSRGSIAKNIQYF	TGTGCCACCAGCAGAGGCAGCATAGCCAAAAACATTCAGTACTTC
TRBV29-1	20	NA	TRBD1	TRBJ2-1	CSVTGTGMGAQMGTYNEQFF	TGCAGCGTCACCGGGACAGGGATGGGGGCCCAGATGGGAACTTACAATGAGCAGTTCTTC
TRBV3-1	15	many	NA	TRBJ1-2	CASSPGTPAGYGYTF	TGTGCCAGCAGCCCGGGGACTCCGGCGGGCTATGGCTACACCTTC
TRBV7-6	15	NA	NA	TRBJ2-1	CASSQTTGGGDEQFF	TGTGCCAGCAGCCAAACCACCGGAGGGGGCGATGAGCAGTTCTTC
TRBV4-1	16	NA	NA	TRBJ2-3	CASSQGSAPSTDTQYF	TGCGCCAGCAGCCAAGGCAGCGCTCCTAGCACAGATACGCAGTATTTT
TRBV29-1	13	NA	NA	TRBJ2-1	CSDLGLRSNEQFF	TGTAGCGACCTAGGACTCCGCAGTAATGAGCAGTTCTTC
TRBV20-1	14	many	NA	TRBJ2-3	CSASLLAKHDTQYF	TGCAGTGCTAGCCTACTGGCCAAACACGATACGCAGTATTTT
TRBV5-6	18	many	NA	TRBJ2-3	CASSLVRQASMVADTQYF	TGTGCCAGCAGCTTGGTCCGACAGGCCAGTATGGTCGCAGATACGCAGTATTTT
TRBV20-1	15	many	TRBD1	TRBJ1-6	CSAQIEGTDNSPLHF	TGCAGTGCCCAAATTGAGGGGACAGATAATTCACCCCTCCACTTT
TRBV10-2	15	NA	NA	TRBJ2-5	CASSEMIGHQETQYF	TGCGCCAGCAGTGAAATGATTGGGCATCAAGAGACCCAGTACTTC
TRBV5-1	15	many	NA	TRBJ2-5	CASSPAKGERETQYF	TGCGCCAGCAGCCCCGCGAAGGGAGAACGGGAGACCCAGTACTTC
TRBV4-2	15	many	NA	TRBJ1-5	CASSQDIGVGEPQHF	TGTGCCAGCAGCCAAGATATCGGGGTTGGGGAGCCCCAGCATTTT
TRBV20-1	16	many	TRBD1	TRBJ1-5	CSARDGGQRHNQPQHF	TGCAGTGCTAGAGACGGGGGACAGCGGCACAATCAGCCCCAGCATTTT
TRBV24-1	15	many	TRBD1	TRBJ1-1	CATSDTRTGNTEAFF	TGTGCCACCAGTGACACTAGGACAGGGAACACTGAAGCTTTCTTT
TRBV4-2	15	NA	NA	TRBJ2-1	CASSQEGGGFNEQFF	TGTGCCAGCAGCCAAGAGGGAGGGGGGTTCAATGAGCAGTTCTTC
TRBV25-1	13	many	NA	TRBJ1-2	CASSDPGVYGYTF	TGTGCCAGCAGTGATCCCGGGGTCTATGGCTACACCTTC
TRBV4-2	15	many	NA	TRBJ2-1	CASSQEGSVGNEQFF	TGTGCCAGCAGCCAAGAAGGGTCAGTCGGGAATGAGCAGTTCTTC
TRBV6-2/TRBV6-3	16	NA	NA	TRBJ1-3	CASSYVGHTPGNTIYF	TGTGCCAGCAGTTACGTCGGACATACTCCTGGAAACACCATATATTTT
TRBV6-2/TRBV6-3	15	once	TRBD1	TRBJ1-5	CATFAGQAGNQPQHF	TGTGCCACCTTTGCCGGACAGGCAGGGAATCAGCCCCAGCATTTT
TRBV12-3/TRBV12-4	14	NA	NA	TRBJ2-7	CASSSWRRPYEQYF	TGTGCCAGCAGTTCGTGGAGGCGGCCCTACGAGCAGTACTTC
TRBV27	15	few	TRBD2	TRBJ2-1	CASGGLAGFKDEQFF	TGTGCCAGCGGAGGACTAGCGGGATTCAAGGATGAGCAGTTCTTC
TRBV7-2	14	many	NA	TRBJ2-2	CASSLDGGPGELFF	TGTGCCAGCAGCTTAGACGGCGGACCCGGGGAGCTGTTTTTT
TRBV12-3/TRBV12-4	12	many	NA	TRBJ2-7	CASRRTEYEQYF	TGTGCCAGCAGACGGACAGAGTACGAGCAGTACTTC
TRBV3-1	13	many	NA	TRBJ1-1	CASSSTVGTEAFF	TGTGCCAGCAGCTCGACCGTGGGGACTGAAGCTTTCTTT
TRBV20-1	15	many	TRBD2	TRBJ2-1	CSASRRESSYNEQFF	TGCAGTGCTAGCCGGCGGGAGAGCTCCTACAATGAGCAGTTCTTC
TRBV7-8	14	many	NA	TRBJ2-7	CASSAGIGSYEQYF	TGTGCCAGCAGCGCAGGGATCGGTTCCTACGAGCAGTACTTC
TRBV4-3	16	many	TRBD1	TRBJ2-5	CASSQARDRAWETQYF	TGCGCCAGCAGCCAAGCGCGGGACAGGGCTTGGGAGACCCAGTACTTC
TRBV29-1	13	NA	NA	TRBJ2-1	CSVVWGLNGEQFF	TGCAGCGTTGTATGGGGGCTTAATGGTGAGCAGTTCTTC